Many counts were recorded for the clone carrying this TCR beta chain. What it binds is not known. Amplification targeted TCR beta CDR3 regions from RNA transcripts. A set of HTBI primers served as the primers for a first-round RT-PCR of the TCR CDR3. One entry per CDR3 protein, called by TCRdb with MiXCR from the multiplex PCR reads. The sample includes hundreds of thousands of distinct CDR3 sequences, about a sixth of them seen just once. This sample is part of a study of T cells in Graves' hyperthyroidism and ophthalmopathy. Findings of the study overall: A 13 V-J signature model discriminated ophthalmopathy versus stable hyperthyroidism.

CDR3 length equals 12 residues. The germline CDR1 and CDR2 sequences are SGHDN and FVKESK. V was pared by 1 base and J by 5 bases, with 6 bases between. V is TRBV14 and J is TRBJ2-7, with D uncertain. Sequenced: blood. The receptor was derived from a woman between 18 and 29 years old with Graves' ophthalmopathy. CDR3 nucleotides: TGTGCCAGCAGCCAAGGGGCCCACGAGCAGTACTTC. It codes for CASSQGAHEQYF.